Listed below are T cell receptor beta chains from one sample, sequenced in a study of T cell clonotyping in hematopoietic cell transplantation. The table came from immunoSEQ multiplex PCR; TCRdb's copy has only in-frame clones and leaves some out. Of 25,000 or so clones detected, about 70% appear once; the ten largest clones hold approximately 6.3%. This specimen consisted of peripheral blood mononuclear cells, obtained before stem cell transplant. All receptors come from a man aged 45-60 years with myelodysplastic syndrome. Some clones in this sample may be carry-over from other donors' samples. The CDR3 runs from the conserved cysteine through the conserved F or W. A D gene is named only where the DNA matches it firmly. A row's size may be missing; if present it is once, few, many or a size class.

j_call v_call clone_size d_call cdr3_aa cdr3_nt
TRBJ2-1 TRBV7-7 . . CASSLASTVYNEQFF TGTGCCAGCAGCTTAGCTTCCACAGTTTACAATGAGCAGTTCTTC
TRBJ2-7 TRBV7-9 . . CASSFGRDSPAEQYF TGTGCCAGCAGCTTTGGGCGGGACTCCCCGGCCGAGCAGTACTTC
TRBJ2-1 TRBV30 . TRBD2 CAWAGLAVQSEQFF TGTGCCTGGGCTGGACTAGCAGTCCAGAGTGAGCAGTTCTTC
TRBJ2-4 TRBV30 . . CAWGLAKNIQYF TGTGCCTGGGGACTAGCCAAAAACATTCAGTACTTC
TRBJ2-1 TRBV5-1 once . CASRFSYNEQFF TGCGCCAGCAGGTTCTCCTACAATGAGCAGTTCTTC
TRBJ1-3 TRBV30 . . CAFRTANTIYF TGTGCCTTCAGGACGGCCAACACCATATATTTT
TRBJ1-4 TRBV30 . . CAWRSHPNEKLFF TGTGCCTGGAGATCACATCCTAATGAAAAACTGTTTTTT
TRBJ2-1 TRBV6-1 . . CASSVQARNEQFF TGTGCCAGCAGTGTACAGGCCCGCAATGAGCAGTTCTTC
TRBJ2-3 TRBV11-3 . . CASGGSREDTQYF TGTGCCAGCGGGGGGTCCCGGGAAGATACGCAGTATTTT
TRBJ2-1 TRBV2 . . CASLSRGGGNEQFF TGTGCCAGCCTAAGCCGAGGGGGGGGCAATGAGCAGTTCTTC
TRBJ1-2 TRBV9 few . CASSVGSYGYTF TGTGCCAGCAGCGTAGGTTCATATGGCTACACCTTC
TRBJ1-3 TRBV9 . TRBD1 CASSDTGGLGNTIYF TGTGCCAGCAGCGATACAGGGGGATTGGGAAACACCATATATTTT
TRBJ1-3 TRBV30 . . CAWTTGTGNTIYF TGTGCCTGGACTACAGGGACTGGAAACACCATATATTTT
TRBJ1-2 TRBV4-2 . TRBD1 CASSQDKVQGASYGYTF TGTGCCAGCAGCCAAGATAAAGTACAGGGGGCAAGCTATGGCTACACCTTC
TRBJ1-6 TRBV28 few TRBD1 CASRGQGGSPLHF TGTGCCAGCAGGGGACAGGGTGGTTCACCCCTCCACTTT
TRBJ1-2 TRBV6-1 once TRBD1 CASTIDRDGGYTF TGTGCCAGCACCATCGACAGGGACGGTGGCTACACCTTC
TRBJ1-2 TRBV7-2 . . CASSLGSGYGYTF TGTGCCAGCAGCTTAGGAAGCGGCTATGGCTACACCTTC
TRBJ2-1 TRBV20-1 . . CSASRPRFF TGCAGTGCTAGTCGCCCCCGGTTCTTC
TRBJ2-7 TRBV5-4 . . CASSSLGPAYEQYF TGTGCCAGCAGCTCATTAGGCCCCGCCTACGAGCAGTACTTC
TRBJ2-5 TRBV27 . . CASRIRYQETQYF TGTGCCAGCAGGATAAGGTACCAAGAGACCCAGTACTTC
TRBJ1-2 TRBV5-6 once TRBD1 CASSLAGTGGGYTF TGTGCCAGCAGCTTGGCCGGGACAGGGGGTGGCTACACCTTC
TRBJ2-7 TRBV2 . TRBD1 CASSWGQGAAEQYF TGTGCCAGCAGTTGGGGACAGGGGGCAGCGGAGCAGTACTTC
TRBJ1-2 TRBV5-6 . TRBD1 CASSYQGALVYGYTF TGTGCCAGCAGCTATCAGGGGGCGTTAGTCTATGGCTACACCTTC
TRBJ2-2 TRBV25-1 . . CASSEDTGELFF TGTGCCAGCAGTGAGGACACCGGGGAGCTGTTTTTT
TRBJ1-2 TRBV20-1 . TRBD1 CSEGQGRTF TGCAGTGAAGGACAGGGTAGAACCTTC
TRBJ1-2 TRBV6-6 . . CASGPHYGYTF TGTGCCAGCGGGCCCCATTATGGCTACACCTTC
TRBJ1-2 TRBV28 . TRBD1 CASSWKGALGYTF TGTGCCAGCAGTTGGAAGGGGGCGCTGGGCTACACCTTC
TRBJ1-2 TRBV14 . . CASSQSVYGYTF TGTGCCAGCAGCCAATCTGTCTATGGCTACACCTTC
TRBJ1-1 TRBV4-3 few . CASSLNRDTEAFF TGCGCCAGCAGCCTAAACCGGGACACTGAAGCTTTCTTT
TRBJ1-5 TRBV28 . . CASSSEIQPQHF TGTGCCAGCAGTTCGGAGATACAGCCCCAGCATTTT
TRBJ2-7 TRBV27 . TRBD1 CASSFGGQGEQYF TGTGCCAGCAGTTTTGGCGGACAGGGTGAGCAGTACTTC
TRBJ1-2 TRBV9 few TRBD1 CASSVATGTVGYTF TGTGCCAGCAGCGTAGCGACAGGGACCGTAGGCTACACCTTC
TRBJ2-1 TRBV2 . . CASLATYNEQFF TGTGCCAGCCTAGCCACCTACAATGAGCAGTTCTTC
TRBJ1-4 TRBV5-1 . . CASSLEGYPAADEKLFF TGCGCCAGCAGCTTGGAAGGGTATCCGGCGGCGGATGAAAAACTGTTTTTT
TRBJ1-4 TRBV5-6 . . CASSLGGFGEKLFF TGTGCCAGCAGCCTGGGTGGATTCGGAGAAAAACTGTTTTTT
TRBJ1-1 TRBV30 . . CAWSPFGLRLNTEAFF TGTGCCTGGAGCCCATTCGGACTGCGTTTGAACACTGAAGCTTTCTTT
TRBJ2-2 TRBV30 . . CAWTYTGELFF TGTGCCTGGACCTACACCGGGGAGCTGTTTTTT
TRBJ2-7 TRBV11-1 . . CASSLARDREQYF TGTGCCAGCAGCTTAGCACGGGACCGCGAGCAGTACTTC
TRBJ1-2 TRBV7-3 . . CASSLGPGLGGGYTF TGTGCCAGCAGCTTAGGGCCGGGACTGGGGGGCGGCTACACCTTC
TRBJ2-7 TRBV14 . . CASSQLLSSYEQYF TGTGCCAGCAGCCAGCTCTTAAGCTCCTACGAGCAGTACTTC
TRBJ2-3 TRBV4-3 . TRBD2 CASSQGRLAGTDTQYF TGCGCCAGCAGCCAAGGCCGACTAGCGGGAACAGATACGCAGTATTTT
TRBJ1-2 TRBV6-5 . . CASSAHTGSRRFF TGTGCCAGCAGTGCGCATACAGGAAGTCGAAGGTTTTTC
TRBJ2-7 TRBV11-2 . . CASSLVPGRLTTSYEQYF TGTGCCAGCAGCTTAGTGCCAGGGCGGTTGACTACTTCCTACGAGCAGTACTTC
TRBJ1-4 TRBV6-6 few . CASSLEVGEKLFF TGTGCCAGCAGTCTAGAAGTCGGGGAAAAACTGTTTTTT
TRBJ2-7 TRBV6-5 . . CASSYSAGAVSYKQYF TGTGCCAGCAGTTACTCCGCGGGGGCGGTGTCTTACAAGCAGTACTTC
TRBJ2-3 TRBV29-1 few TRBD2 CSVAGYGGRVTDTQYF TGCAGCGTTGCCGGATATGGCGGGAGAGTCACAGATACGCAGTATTTT
TRBJ1-6 TRBV6-5 . TRBD1 CASSPTGTGNSPLHF TGTGCCAGCAGTCCTACCGGGACAGGGAATTCACCCCTCCACTTT
TRBJ2-3 TRBV6-5 . . CASSYTGSFTDTQYF TGTGCCAGCAGTTACACCGGGTCTTTCACAGATACGCAGTATTTT
TRBJ1-5 TRBV30 once . CASSDGGLQPQHF TGTGCCTCCTCGGACGGGGGGCTGCAGCCCCAGCATTTT
TRBJ1-2 TRBV7-2 . TRBD1 CASSRDSFYGYTF TGTGCCAGCAGCAGGGACAGTTTCTATGGCTACACCTTC
TRBJ1-1 TRBV29-1 . . CSVERGNTEAFF TGCAGCGTTGAGCGGGGGAACACTGAAGCTTTCTTT
TRBJ2-2 TRBV11-3 few TRBD1 CASSYGTGNLGPGELFF TGTGCCAGCAGTTATGGGACAGGGAATCTCGGTCCCGGGGAGCTGTTTTTT